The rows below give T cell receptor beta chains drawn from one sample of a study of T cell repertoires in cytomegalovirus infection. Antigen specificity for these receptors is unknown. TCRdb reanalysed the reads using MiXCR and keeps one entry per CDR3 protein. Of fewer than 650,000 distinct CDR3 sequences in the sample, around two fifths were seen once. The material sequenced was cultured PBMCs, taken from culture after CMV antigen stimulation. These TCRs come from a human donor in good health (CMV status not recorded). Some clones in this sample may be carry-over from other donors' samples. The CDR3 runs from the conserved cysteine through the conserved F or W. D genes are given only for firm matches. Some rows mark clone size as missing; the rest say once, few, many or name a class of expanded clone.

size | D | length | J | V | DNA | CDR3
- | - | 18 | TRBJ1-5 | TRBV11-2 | TGTGCCAGCAGCTTAGGGCCGGCTGGGACCTCTAGCAATCAGCCCCAGCATTTT | CASSLGPAGTSSNQPQHF
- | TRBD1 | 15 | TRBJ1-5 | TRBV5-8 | TGTGCCAGCAGCCGGGGACAGGCTCGCAATCAGCCCCAGCATTTT | CASSRGQARNQPQHF
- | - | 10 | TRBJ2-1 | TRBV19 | TGTGCCAGTAGCGGTTTCGAGCAGTTCTTC | CASSGFEQFF
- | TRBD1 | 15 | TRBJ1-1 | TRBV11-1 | TGTGCCAGCAGCTACATGACAGGGGAGAACACTGAAGCTTTCTTT | CASSYMTGENTEAFF
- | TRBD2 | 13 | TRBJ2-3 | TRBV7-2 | TGTGCCAGCAGCGGGGGGGTCACAGATACGCAGTATTTT | CASSGGVTDTQYF
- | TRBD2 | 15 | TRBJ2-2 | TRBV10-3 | TGTGCCATCAGCGGGGAGGGGACTGGGACCGGGGAGCTGTTTTTT | CAISGEGTGTGELFF
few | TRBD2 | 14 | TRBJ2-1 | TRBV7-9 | TGTGCCAGCAGCCCCGGGACTAGACTCAATGAGCAGTTCTTC | CASSPGTRLNEQFF
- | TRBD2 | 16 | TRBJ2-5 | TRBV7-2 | TGTGCCAGCAGCTTAAATAGCGGGGCATACCAAGAGACCCAGTACTTC | CASSLNSGAYQETQYF
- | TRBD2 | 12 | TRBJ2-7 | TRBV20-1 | TGCAGTGCTAGTTTGCTAGCGGGGGAGCAGTACTTC | CSASLLAGEQYF
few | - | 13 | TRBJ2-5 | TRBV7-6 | TGTGCCAGCAGCTTACTACCCCAAGAGACCCAGTACTTC | CASSLLPQETQYF
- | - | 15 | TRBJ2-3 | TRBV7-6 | TGTGCCAGCAGCTCCCCCGCCAGGGGGGCAGATACGCAGTATTTT | CASSSPARGADTQYF
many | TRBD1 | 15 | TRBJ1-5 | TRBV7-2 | TGTGCCAGCAGCCGACGACAGGGAGGTAATCAGCCCCAGCATTTT | CASSRRQGGNQPQHF
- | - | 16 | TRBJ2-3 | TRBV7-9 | TGTGCCAGCAGCCCTGGGGTACTTACCCGCACAGATACGCAGTATTTT | CASSPGVLTRTDTQYF
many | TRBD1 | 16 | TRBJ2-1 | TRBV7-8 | TGTGCCAGCAGCTTAGTTTGGGACAGGGAAGGAAATGAGCAGTTCTTC | CASSLVWDREGNEQFF
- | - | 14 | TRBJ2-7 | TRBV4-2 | TGTGCCAGCAGCCAAGCGCAAGGCTCCTACGAGCAGTACTTC | CASSQAQGSYEQYF
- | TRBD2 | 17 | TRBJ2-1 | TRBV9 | TGTGCCAGCAGCCCCGGGTCTCAGCGGGGGGGCAGCAATGAGCAGTTCTTC | CASSPGSQRGGSNEQFF
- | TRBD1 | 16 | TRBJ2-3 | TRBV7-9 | TGTGCCAGCAGCTCAGACCGGGACAGGGTTGCAGATACGCAGTATTTT | CASSSDRDRVADTQYF
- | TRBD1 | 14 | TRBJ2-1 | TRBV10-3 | TGTGCCATCCGGACAGGGGGGAATTACAATGAGCAGTTCTTC | CAIRTGGNYNEQFF
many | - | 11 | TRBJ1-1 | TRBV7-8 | TGTGCCAGCAGCGACCCCGGGAGCGCTTTCTTT | CASSDPGSAFF
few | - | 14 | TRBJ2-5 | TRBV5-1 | TGCGCCAGCAGACTTGCCGGTACTCAAGAGACCCAGTACTTC | CASRLAGTQETQYF
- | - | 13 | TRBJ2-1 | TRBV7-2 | TGTGCCAGCAGCCGACGGCCGTCATATGAGCAGTTCTTC | CASSRRPSYEQFF
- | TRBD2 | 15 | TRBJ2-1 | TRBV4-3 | TGCGCCAGCAGCCAAGACGCTAGCGGGAACAATGAGCAGTTCTTC | CASSQDASGNNEQFF